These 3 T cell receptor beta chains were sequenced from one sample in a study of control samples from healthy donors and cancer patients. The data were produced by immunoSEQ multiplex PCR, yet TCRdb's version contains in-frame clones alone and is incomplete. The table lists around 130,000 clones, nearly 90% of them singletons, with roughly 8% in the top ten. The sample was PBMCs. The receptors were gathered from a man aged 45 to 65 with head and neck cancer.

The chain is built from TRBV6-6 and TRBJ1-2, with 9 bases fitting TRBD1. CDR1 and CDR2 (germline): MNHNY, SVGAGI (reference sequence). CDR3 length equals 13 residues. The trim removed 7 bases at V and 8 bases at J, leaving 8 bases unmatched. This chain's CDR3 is CASTFDRGSGYTF. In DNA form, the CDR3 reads TGTGCCAGCACTTTTGACAGGGGGAGCGGCTACACCTTC.

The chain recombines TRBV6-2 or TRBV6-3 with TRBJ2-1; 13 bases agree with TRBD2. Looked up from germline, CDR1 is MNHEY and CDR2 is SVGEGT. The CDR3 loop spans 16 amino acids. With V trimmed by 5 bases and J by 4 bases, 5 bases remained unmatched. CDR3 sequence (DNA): TGTGCCAGCAGTCGCCGACTAGCGGGAGGTTACAATGAGCAGTTCTTC. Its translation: CASSRRLAGGYNEQFF.

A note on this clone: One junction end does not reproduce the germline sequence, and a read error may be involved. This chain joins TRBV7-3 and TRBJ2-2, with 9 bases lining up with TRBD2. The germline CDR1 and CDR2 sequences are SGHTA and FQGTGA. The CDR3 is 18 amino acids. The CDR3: CASSWPAERGANTGELFF. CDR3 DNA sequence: TGTGCCAGCAGCTGGCCGGCCGAGCGGGGGGCGAATACCGGGGAGCTGTTTTTT.